The T cell receptor (beta chain) described here comes from a study of patients and donors after allogeneic stem cell transplantation. Germline-derived CDR1 and CDR2 are SGHDT and YYEEEE. Trimming took 0 bases from V and 6 from J, leaving 12 bases between them. This CDR3 comprises 14 residues. TCRdb recomputed calls from the RT-PCR reads with MiXCR, one row per CDR3 protein. The sample has about a million distinct CDR3 sequences, approximately 19% seen once. This clonotype has just a few counts. The sequence came from a human donor who was either an allogeneic HSCT recipient or a stem cell or donor lymphocyte infusion donor (not recorded which). It is not recorded whose cells these are; they may come from a transplant donor. The chain employs TRBV5-6 and TRBJ1-2; D not resolved. Sequencing was carried out using blood, either unsorted or a sorted T cell fraction (not recorded which). The CDR3 nucleotides read TGTGCCAGCAGCTTGGTGGGCCTCGACCATGGCTACACCTTC. This codes for CASSLVGLDHGYTF.